This T cell receptor beta chain was captured by sequencing in a study of T cell changes during pregnancy in multiple sclerosis. Trimming removed 0 bases from V and 5 bases from J; junction bases left unmatched: 8. The CDR3 sequence is 16 residues long. From germline, CDR1 is SNHLY and CDR2 FYNNEI. Here immunoSEQ multiplex PCR was the method, and the copy in TCRdb shows in-frame clones only, minus some. The sample holds 67,000 or so clones; about 92% are singletons and the top ten take approximately 3%. This clone was seen only once. The rearrangement links TRBV2 to TRBJ2-5, with 8 nucleotides matching TRBD2. Here the sequenced sample was CD8+ T cells from peripheral blood mononuclear cells, taken in the third trimester of pregnancy. The TCR originated in a female donor in good health, enrolled as a control in a pregnancy study. The CDR3 DNA follows: TGTGCCAGCAGTGAAGCATCCGGGGGGGCCGGGGAGACCCAGTACTTC. It translates to CASSEASGGAGETQYF.